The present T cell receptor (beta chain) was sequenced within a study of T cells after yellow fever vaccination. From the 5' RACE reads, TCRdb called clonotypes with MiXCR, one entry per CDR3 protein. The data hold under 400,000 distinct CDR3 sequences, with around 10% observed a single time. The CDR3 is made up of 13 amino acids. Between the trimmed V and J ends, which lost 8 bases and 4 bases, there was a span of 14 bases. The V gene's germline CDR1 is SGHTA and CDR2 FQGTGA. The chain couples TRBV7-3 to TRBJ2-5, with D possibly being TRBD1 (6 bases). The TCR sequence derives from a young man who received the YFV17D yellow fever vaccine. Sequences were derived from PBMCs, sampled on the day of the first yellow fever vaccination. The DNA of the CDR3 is TGTGCCAGCTGCCCAGGGGAAGGAGAGACCCAGTACTTC. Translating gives CASCPGEGETQYF.